One sample yielded the 9 T cell receptor beta chains listed below, sequenced in a study of shared clonotypes between healthy human individuals. The protocol was immunoSEQ multiplex PCR, while the TCRdb copy is restricted to in-frame clones and leaves out a portion. The data contain more than 2 million clones, 95% of them singletons. Sequences were obtained from naive CD4+ T cells sorted from blood. The subset is: CD45RA+ positively selected. These receptors originate from a young man in good health.

This chain connects TRBV5-1 to TRBJ2-3, with D tentatively TRBD2 (5 bases). The germline gives CDR1 SGHRS, CDR2 YFSETQ. Trimming stripped 0 bases from V and 2 bases from J, with 16 bases between. This CDR3 has 17 residues. The CDR3 coding sequence is TGCGCCAGCAGCTTGGGAGAACTAGTCGTCTACACAGATACGCAGTATTTT. Encoded protein: CASSLGELVVYTDTQYF.

The chain uses TRBV5-8 and TRBJ2-7; tentative D call: TRBD2 (5 bases). Germline assignment: CDR1 SGHTS and CDR2 YDEGEE. The length of the CDR3 is 16 residues. The V end was cut by 4 bases, the J end by 1 base, with 18 bases between. The CDR3, as DNA: TGTGCCAGCAGCCCGAGGACCTCCCGGAGGTCCTACGAGCAGTACTTC. This codes for CASSPRTSRRSYEQYF.

This chain uses TRBV4-3 with TRBJ2-3, with D hard to call. V was shortened by 1 base and J by 3 bases, with 11 bases between the two germline ends. This CDR3 contains 15 residues. Germline assignment: CDR1 LGHNA and CDR2 YSLEER. The CDR3 DNA reads as TGCGCCAGCAGCCAAGCCGACCGACATACAGATACGCAGTATTTT. It yields the protein CASSQADRHTDTQYF.

The chain links TRBV6-5 to TRBJ1-1; maybe TRBD1 (6 bases). Germline CDR1 is MNHEY and CDR2 is SVGAGI. The CDR3 length is 13 residues. Deletions cut 2 bases from V and 11 bases from J, with 15 bases between. CDR3 bases: TGTGCCAGCAGTTACGGTCAGGGGCGGTTGGCTTTCTTT. It specifies CASSYGQGRLAFF.

The J gene is TRBJ1-2, the V gene TRBV29-1; unclear D gene. V gave up 3 bases and J gave up 4 bases, with 9 bases separating them. CDR1 and CDR2 (germline): SQVTM, ANQGSEA. The CDR3 consists of 12 residues. In nucleotides, the CDR3 is TGCAGCGTTGAGTACGGCTTCTATGGCTACACCTTC. The encoded protein is CSVEYGFYGYTF.

The chain is built from TRBV13 and TRBJ2-1; D could derive from TRBD1 or TRBD2 (7 bases each). Germline CDR1 is PRHDT and CDR2 is FYEKMQ (reference sequence). The CDR3 loop spans 16 amino acids. V was pared by 5 bases and J by 8 bases, with 22 bases between. The CDR3 sequence: CASSPRGKTGRDEQFF. In DNA form, the CDR3 reads TGTGCCAGCAGCCCAAGGGGTAAGACAGGGAGGGATGAGCAGTTCTTC.

This clone was counted once. The rearrangement uses TRBV6-6 and TRBJ1-3, with D perhaps TRBD1 (6 bases). Germline CDR1 is MNHNY and CDR2 is SVGAGI (reference sequence). V lost 6 bases, J lost 2 bases, and 11 bases lay in between. This CDR3 contains 14 residues. The CDR3 nucleotides read TGTGCCAGCAGCCCCGGACAGACTGGAAACACCATATATTTT. Translated: CASSPGQTGNTIYF.

This sequence joins TRBV5-1 and TRBJ2-2; 10 positions agree with TRBD2. CDR3 length equals 15 residues. Germline CDR1 and CDR2: SGHRS and YFSETQ. With V trimmed by 4 bases and J by 5 bases, 5 bases remained unmatched. Written as DNA, the CDR3 is TGCGCCAGCAGCACACTAGCGGGACAGACCGGGGAGCTGTTTTTT. It is translated as CASSTLAGQTGELFF.

V gene TRBV30 combines with J gene TRBJ2-7; 7 bases agree with TRBD2. Trimming at V came to 1 base and at J to 6 bases, leaving 6 bases not matched to a gene. The germline gives CDR1 GTSNPN, CDR2 SVGIG (reference sequence). This CDR3 has 13 residues. The CDR3 loop is CAWSGEGTLEQYF. DNA for the CDR3: TGTGCCTGGAGTGGGGAGGGCACCCTCGAGCAGTACTTC.